These 17 T cell receptor beta chains were sequenced from one sample in a study of T cell repertoires in cytomegalovirus infection. TCRdb analysed the reads with MiXCR anew, one entry per CDR3 protein. The sample records a few hundred thousand distinct CDR3 sequences, about a sixth being singletons. Source material: CD8+ T cells from PBMCs. Source of these receptors: a human donor in good health (CMV status not recorded). Some clones in this sample may be carry-over from other donors' samples.

This clonotype showed up many times. The CDR3 sequence is CASSLGVVVGPDTQYF. Written as DNA, the CDR3 is TGTGCCAGCAGCTTAGGGGTGGTCGTTGGCCCAGATACGCAGTATTTT. The genes are TRBV7-2 and TRBJ2-3; D uncertain. V gave up 1 base and J gave up 4 bases, with 15 bases separating them. Germline assignment: CDR1 SGHTA and CDR2 FQGNSA. CDR3 length: 16 residues.

Many counts were recorded for this clonotype. V is TRBV12-3 or TRBV12-4 and J is TRBJ1-5; D gene unclear. V shed 1 base and J shed 1 base, with 8 bases lying between them. The CDR3 has 15 residues. CDR3 bases: TGTGCCAGCAGTTTAGGGGGATCGAGCAATCAGCCCCAGCATTTT. Amino acids: CASSLGGSSNQPQHF.

This clonotype was observed many times. The chain recombines TRBV7-2 with TRBJ2-6; D uncertain. Trimming took 4 bases from V and 3 from J, leaving 10 bases between them. The CDR3 sequence is 15 residues long. CDR1 and CDR2 (germline): SGHTA, FQGNSA. This chain's CDR3 is CASSSSPFGANVLTF. CDR3 in DNA: TGTGCCAGCAGCTCCTCCCCCTTTGGGGCCAACGTCCTGACTTTC.

This chain links TRBV12-3 or TRBV12-4 with TRBJ2-7, with D possibly being TRBD2 (5 bases). Trimming took off 3 bases at V and 4 bases at J, with 13 bases between the two ends. This CDR3 comprises 14 residues. This chain's CDR3 is CASSFRGTPYEQYF. The CDR3 DNA is TGTGCCAGCAGTTTCCGGGGAACCCCATACGAGCAGTACTTC.

This clonotype has only a few counts. The chain uses TRBV29-1 and TRBJ2-2; possibly TRBD1 or TRBD2 for D (5 bases each). The germline V gene encodes CDR1 SQVTM and CDR2 ANQGSEA. The CDR3 contains 17 residues. Trimming pared 7 bases from V and 0 bases from J, leaving 21 bases between. CDR3 nucleotides: TGCAGCGCCGAGGGTTCAGGGACCTTAGCGAACACCGGGGAGCTGTTTTTT. Translated, it gives CSAEGSGTLANTGELFF.

This clonotype has more than one count but fewer than ten. The V gene is TRBV4-1, the J gene TRBJ1-5; D is uncertain. V was clipped by 0 bases and J by 0 bases, with 9 bases between them. CDR1 is MGHRA, CDR2 YSYEKL, per germline. CDR3 length: 16 residues. CDR3 loop: CASSQEWGNSNQPQHF. Written as DNA, the CDR3 is TGCGCCAGCAGCCAAGAGTGGGGTAATAGCAATCAGCCCCAGCATTTT.

J is TRBJ1-1 and V is TRBV28, with D tentatively TRBD1 (5 bases). Germline V gene sequence: CDR1 MDHEN, CDR2 SYDVKM. The CDR3 has 13 amino acids. Trimming pared 7 bases from V and 0 bases from J, leaving 9 bases between. CDR3 residues: CASTSQVNTEAFF. As DNA, the CDR3 is TGTGCCAGCACCTCACAGGTGAACACTGAAGCTTTCTTT. Based on the CDR3 plus reference TRBV28 and TRBJ1-1, the full variable domain is DVKVTQSSRYLVKRTGEKVFLECVQDMDHENMFWYRQDPGLGLRLIYFSYDVKMKEKGDIPEGYSVSREKKERFSLILESASTNQTSMYLCASTSQVNTEAFFGQGTRLTVV.

This clonotype was counted only a few times. The chain has TRBV14 and TRBJ2-2; the match to TRBD1 covers 7 bases. V gave up 4 bases and J gave up 5 bases; unmatched junction bases: 10. CDR1 is SGHDN, CDR2 FVKESK, per germline. The CDR3 totals 16 residues. The CDR3 region is CASSPRTGRSTGELFF. The CDR3 region has the DNA TGTGCCAGCAGCCCTCGGACAGGACGAAGTACCGGGGAGCTGTTTTTT.

This clonotype was found many times. The CDR3 loop is CASSTGTSYEQYF. The CDR3 region has the DNA TGTGCCAGTAGTACCGGGACCTCCTACGAGCAGTACTTC. The chain links TRBV19 to TRBJ2-7, with D possibly being TRBD1 or TRBD2 (5 bases each). Trimming removed 4 bases from V and 0 bases from J, with 7 bases in between. Germline loops: CDR1 LNHDA, CDR2 SQIVND (reference sequence). This CDR3 is built from 13 residues.

The rearrangement links TRBV6-2 or TRBV6-3 to TRBJ1-5; D call uncertain. Trimming removed 0 bases at V and 7 bases at J, with 7 bases between. Looked up from germline, CDR1 is MNHEY and CDR2 is SVGEGT. The CDR3 loop spans 13 amino acids. CDR3: CASSYSMEQPQHF. In nucleotides, the CDR3 is TGTGCCAGCAGTTACTCGATGGAGCAGCCCCAGCATTTT.

J is TRBJ2-3 and V is TRBV27; TRBD2 aligns across 9 bases. Germline CDR1 and CDR2: MNHEY and SMNVEV (reference sequence). The CDR3 contains 15 residues. The V segment lost 7 bases and the J segment 0 bases; nucleotides outside the gene matches: 5. The CDR3 nucleotides are TGTGCCAGCACCCATAGCGGGGGAAGCACAGATACGCAGTATTTT. This sequence encodes CASTHSGGSTDTQYF.

This clonotype was observed a handful of times. V usage is TRBV28 and J usage is TRBJ1-6; TRBD1 is a possible D gene (5 bases). The CDR3 sequence is 16 residues long. Trimming removed 3 bases from V and 10 bases from J, with 19 bases in between. Germline lookup yields CDR1 MDHEN and CDR2 SYDVKM. CDR3 residues: CASSLTLATASSPLHF. CDR3 nucleotides: TGTGCCAGCAGTTTGACTCTCGCGACAGCGTCGTCACCCCTCCACTTT. The entire variable domain, with the rest obtained from reference TRBV28 and TRBJ1-6, is as follows: DVKVTQSSRYLVKRTGEKVFLECVQDMDHENMFWYRQDPGLGLRLIYFSYDVKMKEKGDIPEGYSVSREKKERFSLILESASTNQTSMYLCASSLTLATASSPLHFGNGTRLTVT.

This clonotype turned up a few times. The genes are TRBV7-9 and TRBJ2-5; possibly TRBD1 or TRBD2 for D (6 bases each). Germline V gene sequence: CDR1 SEHNR, CDR2 FQNEAQ (reference sequence). CDR3 size: 15 residues. V lost 5 bases to trimming and J lost 4 bases, with 17 bases between them. The CDR3 reads CASSPRGPRRETQYF. CDR3 DNA sequence: TGTGCCAGCAGCCCCCGGGGGCCCCGCCGAGAGACCCAGTACTTC.

This clonotype has a count of ten or more. This rearrangement joins TRBV10-3 to TRBJ1-2; D uncertain. The CDR3 spans 14 residues. Trimming stripped 3 bases from V and 2 bases from J, with 10 bases between. Germline loops: CDR1 ENHRY, CDR2 SYGVKD. The CDR3 DNA reads TGTGCCATCAGTGAAACCCAAGGAAACTATGGCTACACCTTC. Translation gives CAISETQGNYGYTF.

This clonotype was detected many times. The V gene is TRBV7-6, the J gene TRBJ2-7, with no clear D. V shed 1 base and J shed 3 bases, with 7 bases lying between them. Germline-derived CDR1 and CDR2 are SGHVS and FNYEAQ. The CDR3 consists of 13 residues. Here the CDR3 reads CASSLGTNYEQYF. The CDR3 DNA reads as TGTGCCAGCAGCTTAGGGACCAACTACGAGCAGTACTTC.

This clonotype was detected a few times. The chain has TRBV12-5 and TRBJ1-2, with D hard to call. The V gene lost 5 bases and the J gene lost 3 bases, with 10 bases spanning the gap. CDR1 is LGHNT, CDR2 FRNRAP, per germline. CDR3 length: 13 residues. For the CDR3, the DNA is TGTGCTAGTGGTCCGGAGAGGGACTATGGCTACACCTTC. Translation gives CASGPERDYGYTF.

This clonotype was counted only a few times. J is TRBJ1-1 and V is TRBV6-1, with TRBD1 as a possible D gene (5 bases). Between the trimmed V and J ends, which lost 7 bases and 2 bases, there was a span of 11 bases. Germline CDR1 MNHNS, CDR2 SASEGT. The CDR3 runs 13 residues. The CDR3 DNA reads TGTGCCAGCAACCGCAGGGTTAACACTGAAGCTTTCTTT. Its protein is CASNRRVNTEAFF.